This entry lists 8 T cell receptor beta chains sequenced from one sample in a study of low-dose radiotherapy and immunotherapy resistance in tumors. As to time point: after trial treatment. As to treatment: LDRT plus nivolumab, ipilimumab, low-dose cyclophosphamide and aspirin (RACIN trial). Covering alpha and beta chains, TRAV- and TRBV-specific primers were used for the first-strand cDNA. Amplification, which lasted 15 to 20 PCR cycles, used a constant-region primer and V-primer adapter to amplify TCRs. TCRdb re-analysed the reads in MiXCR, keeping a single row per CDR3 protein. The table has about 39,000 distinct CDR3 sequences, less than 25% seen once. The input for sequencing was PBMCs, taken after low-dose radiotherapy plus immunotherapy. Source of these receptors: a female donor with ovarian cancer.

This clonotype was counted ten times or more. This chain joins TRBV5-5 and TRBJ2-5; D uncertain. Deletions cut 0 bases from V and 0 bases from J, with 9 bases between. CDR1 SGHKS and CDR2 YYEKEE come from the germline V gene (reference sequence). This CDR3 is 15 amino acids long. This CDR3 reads CASSLATVYQETQYF. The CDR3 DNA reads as TGTGCCAGCAGCTTGGCGACCGTGTACCAAGAGACCCAGTACTTC.

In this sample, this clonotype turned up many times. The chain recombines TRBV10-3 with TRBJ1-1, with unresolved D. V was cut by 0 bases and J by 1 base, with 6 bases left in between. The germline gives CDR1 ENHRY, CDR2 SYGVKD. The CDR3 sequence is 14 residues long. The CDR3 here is CAISESGSNTEAFF. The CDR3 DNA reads TGTGCCATCAGTGAGTCGGGGTCGAACACTGAAGCTTTCTTT.

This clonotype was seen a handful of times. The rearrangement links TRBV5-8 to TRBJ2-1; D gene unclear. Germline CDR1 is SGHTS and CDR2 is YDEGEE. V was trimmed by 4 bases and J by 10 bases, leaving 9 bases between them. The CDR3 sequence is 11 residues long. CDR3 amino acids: CASSPQYEQFF. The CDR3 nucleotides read TGTGCCAGCAGCCCACAATACGAGCAGTTCTTC.

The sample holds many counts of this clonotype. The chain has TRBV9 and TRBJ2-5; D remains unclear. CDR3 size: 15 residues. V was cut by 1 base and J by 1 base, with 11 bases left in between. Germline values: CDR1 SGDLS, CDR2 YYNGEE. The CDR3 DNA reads TGTGCCAGCAGCGTAACGTCTCGGACCCAAGAGACCCAGTACTTC. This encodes CASSVTSRTQETQYF. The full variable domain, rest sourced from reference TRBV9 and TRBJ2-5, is DSGVTQTPKHLITATGQRVTLRCSPRSGDLSVYWYQQSLDQGLQFLIQYYNGEERAKGNILERFSAQQFPDLHSELNLSSLELGDSALYFCASSVTSRTQETQYFGPGTRLLVL.

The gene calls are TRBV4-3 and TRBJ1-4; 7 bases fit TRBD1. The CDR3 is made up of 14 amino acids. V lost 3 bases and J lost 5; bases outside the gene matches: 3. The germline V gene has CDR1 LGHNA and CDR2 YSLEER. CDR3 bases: TGCGCCAGCAGCCAGGACAGGACGAATGAAAAACTGTTTTTT. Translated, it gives CASSQDRTNEKLFF.

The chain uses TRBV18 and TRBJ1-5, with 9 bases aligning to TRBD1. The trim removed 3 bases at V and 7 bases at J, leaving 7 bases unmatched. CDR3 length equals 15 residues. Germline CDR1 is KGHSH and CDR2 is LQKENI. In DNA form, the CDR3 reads TGTGCCAGCTCACCTGAGACAGGGGGAGGACAGCCCCAGCATTTT. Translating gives CASSPETGGGQPQHF.

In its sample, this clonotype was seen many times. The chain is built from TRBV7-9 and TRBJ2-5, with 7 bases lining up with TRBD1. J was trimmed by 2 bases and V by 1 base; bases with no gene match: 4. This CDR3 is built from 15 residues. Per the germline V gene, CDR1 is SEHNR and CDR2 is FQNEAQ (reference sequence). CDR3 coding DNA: TGTGCCAGCAGCTTAGTGGTGACAGGGCAAGAGACCCAGTACTTC. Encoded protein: CASSLVVTGQETQYF.

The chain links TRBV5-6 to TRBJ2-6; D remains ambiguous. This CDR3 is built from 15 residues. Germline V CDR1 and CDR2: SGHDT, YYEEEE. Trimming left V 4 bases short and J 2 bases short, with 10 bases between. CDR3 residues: CASSQTNPGANVLTF. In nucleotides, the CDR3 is TGTGCCAGCAGCCAAACGAACCCTGGGGCCAACGTCCTGACTTTC.